This TCR beta chain was identified during a study of CD8+ T cells in alopecia areata. Study-level points and caveats: Normal-skin resident alphabeta T cells also appear among scalp sample sequences. With patients, TCR sharing proved less clear than in mice, a difference possibly related to HLA. Lesional scalp exceeded normal scalp in clonality, especially in alopecia totalis/universalis.

V was clipped by 6 bases and J by 7 bases, with 15 bases between them. Germline V lookup: CDR1 MGHDK, CDR2 SYGVNS. The CDR3 runs to 13 residues. Isolation of CD4+ and CD8+ T cells from PBMCs was achieved by sorting. In the case of this clone: Its antigen is unidentified.

Isolated RNA was reverse transcribed into cDNA used as the sequencing template. Here immunoSEQ multiplex PCR was the method, and the copy in TCRdb shows in-frame clones only, minus some. The profile shows about 200,000 clones, approximately 53% of them singletons. This receptor was obtained from a human donor in good health. The V and J genes are TRBV25-1 and TRBJ1-2, with a weak D call TRBD1 (5 bases). Sample: CD8+ T cells sorted from blood. The CDR3 protein is CASSSGTKLGYTF. The CDR3 DNA follows: TGTGCCAGCAGCTCCGGGACCAAACTTGGCTACACCTTC.